Included here is one T cell receptor beta chain sequence, with context. This table comes from immunoSEQ multiplex PCR, and its TCRdb copy is limited to in-frame clones, with some not included. The sample lists approximately 660,000 clones, roughly 90% occurring once. The data were obtained in a study of shared T cell receptors in the human thymus. The CDR3 spans 16 residues. Deletions cut 1 base from V and 3 bases from J, with 16 bases between. Germline loops: CDR1 SGHDN, CDR2 FVKESK. The same data also contributed to another study, on human thymus T cells.

What was sequenced was thymocytes. The gene calls are TRBV14 and TRBJ2-7; D may be TRBD2 (6 bases). The sequence was collected from a boy under two years old with a congenital heart defect. The CDR3 sequence is CASSQGRIAEFYEQYF. DNA of the CDR3: TGTGCCAGCAGCCAAGGGCGTATAGCGGAATTCTACGAGCAGTACTTC.